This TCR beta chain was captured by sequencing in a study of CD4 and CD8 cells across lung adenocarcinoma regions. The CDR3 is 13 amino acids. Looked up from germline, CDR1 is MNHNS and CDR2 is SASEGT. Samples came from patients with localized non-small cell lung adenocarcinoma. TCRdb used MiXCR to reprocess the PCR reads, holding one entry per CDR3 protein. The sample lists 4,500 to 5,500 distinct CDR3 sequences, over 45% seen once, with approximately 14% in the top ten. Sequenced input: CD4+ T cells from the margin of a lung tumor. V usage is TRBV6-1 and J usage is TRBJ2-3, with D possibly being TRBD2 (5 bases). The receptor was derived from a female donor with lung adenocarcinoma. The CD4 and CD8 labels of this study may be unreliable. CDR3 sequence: CGRMGANTGEQYF. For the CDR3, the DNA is TGTGGCCGCATGGGAGCGAACACCGGGGAGCAGTATTTT.